This T cell receptor (beta chain) was identified during a study of shared clonotypes between healthy human individuals. Overall study: CD4 naive cells filled three plates per donor, CD4 memory three, CD8 naive two and CD8 memory one.

This clone was observed a few times. The sample contains more than one DNA sequence encoding this CDR3. The germline V gene encodes CDR1 SGHDT and CDR2 YYEEEE. There are 13 residues in the CDR3. Trimming stripped 1 base from V and 8 bases from J, with 9 bases between. Produced via immunoSEQ multiplex PCR; TCRdb's table is partial and in-frame only. The sample has approximately 340,000 clones; more than 60% are singletons. The chain couples TRBV5-6 to TRBJ1-4; no clear D gene. The specimen was memory CD4+ T cells sorted from blood. Subset given: CD45RA-negative fraction. The clonotype was recovered from a man aged 25 to 40 in good health. In DNA, the CDR3 is TGTGCCAGCAGCTTGCGAGGAGGCGAAAAACTGTTTTTT. Residues: CASSLRGGEKLFF.